This T cell receptor beta chain was obtained from a study of cytomegalovirus exposure and HLA in healthy donors. Comment on this clone: The antigen remains undetermined.

Study-wide results and limits: The listing of 150 to 200 TCR beta chains classed them as cytomegalovirus-associated.

Some clones are missing from TCRdb's copy, which holds only in-frame ones; the method was immunoSEQ multiplex PCR. The table lists 86,000 or so clones, about 96% of them singletons. This CDR3 comprises 15 residues. CDR1 and CDR2 (germline): MDHEN, SYDVKM. V dropped 2 bases and J dropped 0 bases, with 11 bases sitting between them. Sequenced input: PBMCs. The chain is built from TRBV28 and TRBJ2-7; D unclear. This TCR came from a man between 18 and 29 years old in good health and CMV-seropositive. The DNA of the CDR3 is TGTGCCAGCAGTTTACTCCCCGGGTTCTCCTACGAGCAGTACTTC. It translates to CASSLLPGFSYEQYF.